The sequence of this T cell receptor (beta chain) was determined in a study of cytomegalovirus exposure and HLA in healthy donors. Study-level results: The study found most TCR sequences rare, yet found some public TCRs in many donors. In a later analysis, CMV-associated beta chains were mostly HLA-associated, it appeared.

Regarding this clone: Antigen unknown.

PCR employed 60 Vbeta and 13 Jbeta primers. Libraries were prepared by immunoSEQ multiplex PCR; TCRdb keeps only in-frame clonotypes and omits some of them. The profile shows around 93,000 clones, approximately 60% of them singletons. The CDR3 sequence is 15 residues long. V lost 2 bases and J lost 4; bases outside the gene matches: 7. Germline CDR1 and CDR2: SQVTM and ANQGSEA. The sample consisted of PBMCs. The receptor was derived from a boy younger than 18 in good health and CMV-seropositive. The V call is TRBV29-1, the J call TRBJ2-3; 9 nucleotides line up with TRBD1. For the CDR3, the DNA is TGCAGCGTTGAACCCAAGACAGGGGGGGCAGATACGCAGTATTTT. It translates to CSVEPKTGGADTQYF.